Listed here are 15 T cell receptor beta chains from one sample, sequenced in a study of molecular identifiers for immune sequencing clone quantification (dated by TCRdb to 2017 to 2018). The library was made by PCR. The sequencing machine was an Illumina HiSeq 4000. In-frame beta chains were kept once TCRdb had trimmed the public reads at Q25 with fastp and called clones with MiXCR. Each entry is one CDR3 protein sequence, shown with its most common DNA and genes. The table for this sample lists 85,000 to 95,000 distinct CDR3 sequences; roughly 20% of them were counted only once. The top ten clonotypes cover about 0.85% of the sample. Sequencing was done on a sample of naive CD8+ T cells from blood, with Jurkat cell RNA spiked in. In light of the paper, this sample's cell subset or site label describes: FACS-sorted CD8+CD4-CCR7+CD45RA+ naive T cells. The receptor set was obtained from a human donor in good health. Some libraries in this study had Jurkat cell RNA spiked in.

This clonotype was recorded at least ten times. The V gene is TRBV12-3 or TRBV12-4, the J gene TRBJ2-2, with D perhaps TRBD2 (5 bases). Trimming cost V 5 bases and J 0 bases, with 13 bases left between them. The length of the CDR3 is 16 residues. The CDR3 protein is CASSPQDWANTGELFF. For the CDR3, the DNA is TGTGCCAGCAGTCCCCAGGACTGGGCGAACACCGGGGAGCTGTTTTTT.

This clonotype was detected many times. The chain joins TRBV7-9 to TRBJ2-3; D uncertain. Between the trimmed V and J ends, which lost 5 bases and 5 bases, there was a span of 20 bases. The CDR3 is made up of 16 amino acids. From germline, CDR1 is SEHNR and CDR2 FQNEAQ (reference sequence). The CDR3 bases are TGTGCCAGCAGCCCTGTGGGCAGAAAGACACAAGATACGCAGTATTTT. This codes for CASSPVGRKTQDTQYF.

Ten or more counts support this clonotype. The chain links TRBV12-3 or TRBV12-4 to TRBJ2-2; 7 bases are a match to TRBD1. This CDR3 contains 16 residues. The trim removed 5 bases at V and 6 bases at J, leaving 12 bases unmatched. The CDR3: CASSPSYPGGAGELFF. Written as DNA, the CDR3 is TGTGCCAGCAGTCCCTCGTACCCAGGGGGAGCCGGGGAGCTGTTTTTT.

This clonotype was detected ten times or more. The genes are TRBV29-1 and TRBJ1-2; D not certain. The CDR3 sequence is 14 residues long. Germline V lookup: CDR1 SQVTM, CDR2 ANQGSEA. Trimming took 3 bases from V and 3 from J, leaving 14 bases between them. The chain's CDR3 is CSVEIPGVDYGYTF. The CDR3 nucleotides read TGCAGCGTTGAGATACCGGGAGTCGACTATGGCTACACCTTC.

There are many counts of this clonotype. This chain links TRBV5-5 with TRBJ1-1; 7 nucleotides align to TRBD1. The V gene's germline CDR1 is SGHKS and CDR2 YYEKEE (reference sequence). Unmatched junction bases numbered 2, after V lost 0 bases and J lost 0 bases. The CDR3 has 15 residues. The CDR3 loop reads CASSLEGQLNTEAFF. As DNA, the CDR3 is TGTGCCAGCAGCTTGGAGGGACAGTTGAACACTGAAGCTTTCTTT.

This clonotype was seen many times. The chain couples TRBV7-9 to TRBJ2-1, with unresolved D. Per the germline V gene, CDR1 is SEHNR and CDR2 is FQNEAQ (reference sequence). This CDR3 is 15 amino acids long. V lost 2 bases and J lost 5, with 13 bases in between. In DNA, the CDR3 is TGTGCCAGCAGCTTAAGGATGGAGCCAAACAATGAGCAGTTCTTC. As protein: CASSLRMEPNNEQFF.

This clonotype was seen many times. The gene calls are TRBV30 and TRBJ1-1, with no clear D. CDR3 size: 14 residues. Germline V gene sequence: CDR1 GTSNPN, CDR2 SVGIG (reference sequence). The V end lost 0 bases, the J end lost 4 bases, and 12 bases lay between the germline ends. The CDR3 loop reads CAWSVMAGTTEAFF. The CDR3 nucleotides are TGTGCCTGGAGTGTAATGGCGGGTACCACTGAAGCTTTCTTT.

To note about this clonotype: This may arise from a read error, as a much more abundant clone is one base away. The rearrangement joins TRBV19 to TRBJ2-7; 8 nucleotides agree with TRBD2. Germline CDR1 reads LNHDA; CDR2 reads SQIVND (reference sequence). The V and J ends lost 3 bases and 2 bases, in that order; junction bases with no gene match: 3. This CDR3 comprises 14 residues. As DNA, the CDR3 is TGTGCCAGTAGTATCCCAGCGGGAGCCTACGAGCAGTACTTC. It encodes CASSIPAGAYEQYF. Full variable domain (remainder filled in from reference TRBV19 and TRBJ2-7): DGGITQSPKYLFRKEGQNVTLSCEQNLNHDAMYWYRQDPGQGLRLIYYSQIVNDFQKGDIAEGYSVSREKKESFPLTVTSAQKNPTAFYLCASSIPAGAYEQYFGPGTRLTVT.

This clonotype has ten or more counts. The V and J genes are TRBV7-2 and TRBJ2-1; D remains unclear. The CDR3 loop spans 13 amino acids. Per the germline V gene, CDR1 is SGHTA and CDR2 is FQGNSA. The germline V and J ends were trimmed by 3 bases and 5 bases, with 8 bases remaining between them. The CDR3 spells CASSFFNNNEQFF. The CDR3 DNA reads TGTGCCAGCAGCTTTTTTAATAACAATGAGCAGTTCTTC.

Ten or more counts support this clonotype. The chain recombines TRBV4-3 with TRBJ2-1, with D perhaps matching TRBD2 (6 bases). The CDR3 spans 16 residues. Germline CDR1 and CDR2: LGHNA and YSLEER. V lost 3 bases, J lost 1 base, and 13 bases lay in between. Here the CDR3 reads CASSQSGRGSYNEQFF. CDR3 coding DNA: TGCGCCAGCAGCCAGAGCGGGCGCGGGTCCTACAATGAGCAGTTCTTC.

Points on this clonotype: A much more abundant neighbour one base away suggests this may be a read error. The V and J genes are TRBV19 and TRBJ2-3, with 10 bases that match TRBD2. The CDR3 is made up of 17 amino acids. The germline gives CDR1 LNHDA, CDR2 SQIVND (reference sequence). V was pared by 7 bases and J by 4 bases, with 14 bases of the junction left unmatched. The CDR3 loop is CASKPRASGSVPDTQYF. The DNA of the CDR3 is TGTGCCAGTAAACCTAGGGCTAGCGGGAGCGTCCCAGATACGCAGTATTTT.

This clonotype was observed at least ten times. The chain links TRBV7-6 to TRBJ2-7; D is tentatively TRBD1 or TRBD2 (5 bases each). From germline, CDR1 is SGHVS and CDR2 FNYEAQ. This CDR3 has 15 residues. The V end lost 3 bases, the J end lost 2 bases, and 14 bases lay between the germline ends. The CDR3: CASSLQGPGTYEQYF. DNA for the CDR3: TGTGCCAGCAGCTTGCAGGGACCCGGCACCTACGAGCAGTACTTC.

This clonotype was found many times. This chain links TRBV12-3 or TRBV12-4 with TRBJ1-5, with D hard to call. V shed 6 bases and J shed 6 bases, with 12 bases lying between them. The CDR3 spans 13 residues. The CDR3 DNA is TGTGCCAGCAGCCCCGCGGGTGTTCAGCCCCAGCATTTT. Translating it yields CASSPAGVQPQHF.

The table lists this clonotype with many counts. The gene calls are TRBV20-1 and TRBJ2-3, with 8 bases fitting TRBD1. CDR1 and CDR2 (germline): DFQATT, SNEGSKA (reference sequence). The V gene end was trimmed by 0 bases and the J gene end by 1 base; junction bases not matched to a gene: 3. The CDR3 runs 15 residues. The CDR3 DNA reads TGCAGTGCTAGAGATCCGGGACAGGGCACAGATACGCAGTATTTT. Translation gives CSARDPGQGTDTQYF.

This clonotype showed up many times. The chain recombines TRBV12-3 or TRBV12-4 with TRBJ2-1; D perhaps matches TRBD2 (7 bases). V lost 6 bases and J lost 8, with 17 bases in between. The length of the CDR3 is 14 residues. The CDR3 region has the DNA TGTGCCAGCAGCCCTCACGGGGGGCGAGATGAGCAGTTCTTC. This translates into CASSPHGGRDEQFF.